The following is a T cell receptor (beta chain) sequence with its context. Its specificity is unknown. These data originate in a study of OX40 agonist ivuxolimab in advanced cancers. Study-level findings and limits: Certain nonresponding patients likewise had low normalized T-cell clonal expansion. CD4+ and CD8+ blood T cells expanded clonally by week 6 at 0.1 to 3.0 mg/kg.

Clones were sequenced by immunoSEQ multiplex PCR, and TCRdb holds only the in-frame ones, with some missing. The sample lists roughly 27,000 clones; 85% to 90% were seen once. V was shortened by 5 bases and J by 4 bases, with 7 bases between the two germline ends. Per the germline V gene, CDR1 is SGHVS and CDR2 is FQNEAQ. The CDR3 is made up of 12 amino acids. The input for sequencing was CD4+ or CD8+ T cells sorted from blood, taken in a trial of the OX40 agonist ivuxolimab. The receptor's source is an adult with an advanced solid tumor such as melanoma, head and neck, liver or kidney cancer. V usage is TRBV7-8 and J usage is TRBJ2-3; D not resolved. The CDR3 DNA reads as TGTGCCAGCAGCCGCCGGGCAGATACGCAGTATTTT. Translated: CASSRRADTQYF. Using reference TRBV7-8 and TRBJ2-3 for the parts outside the CDR3, the full variable domain is GAGVSQSPRYKVAKRGQDVALRCDPISGHVSLFWYQQALGQGPEFLTYFQNEAQLDKSGLPSDRFFAERPEGSVSTLKIQRTQQEDSAVYLCASSRRADTQYFGPGTRLTVL.